These 20 T cell receptor beta chains originate from one sample sequenced in a study of identical twins. From the 5' RACE reads, TCRdb called clonotypes with MiXCR, one entry per CDR3 protein. The profile shows hundreds of thousands of distinct CDR3 sequences, 5.5% to 6.5% of them singletons. Sequenced: naive T cells sorted from blood. Every receptor here comes from a man aged 18 to 30 in good health.

A word on this clonotype: Sequence at one end of the junction differs from germline and may be a read error. The chain uses TRBV29-1 and TRBJ2-1; 7 bases are a match to TRBD2. CDR1 is SQVTM, CDR2 ANQGSEA, per germline. The CDR3 totals 16 residues. The CDR3 region has the DNA TGCAGCGTTGTTAGGGCTAGCGGCCTTACTTACAATGAGCAGATCTTC. Encoded protein: CSVVRASGLTYNEQIF.

The chain carries TRBV5-1 and TRBJ1-2; no definite D call. Trimming took off 0 bases at V and 4 bases at J, with 13 bases between the two ends. CDR1 and CDR2 (germline): SGHRS, YFSETQ. CDR3 length: 15 amino acids. The CDR3 region is CASSLGRERSYGYTF. The CDR3 nucleotides read TGCGCCAGCAGCTTGGGGCGGGAGCGGTCCTATGGCTACACCTTC.

A few counts support this clonotype. The chain uses TRBV6-1 and TRBJ2-5; 7 bases are a match to TRBD1. Germline V gives CDR1 MNHNS, CDR2 SASEGT. Losses at the gene ends were 7 bases for V and 8 bases for J; bases not matched to a gene: 10. CDR3 length: 13 residues. Written as DNA, the CDR3 is TGTGCCAGCAATCCGGGACAGCTGGGTACCCAGTACTTC. This sequence encodes CASNPGQLGTQYF.

This clonotype was seen ten or more times. The CDR3 nucleotides are TGTGCCAGCAGTTTTAGGGACGAGCAGTACTTC. This translates into CASSFRDEQYF. The J gene is TRBJ2-7, the V gene TRBV12-3 or TRBV12-4; D is undetermined. Trimming took off 3 bases at V and 5 bases at J, with 5 bases between the two ends. The CDR3 loop spans 11 amino acids.

The rearrangement joins TRBV6-2 or TRBV6-3 to TRBJ2-7; 14 bases match TRBD2. Trimming took 0 bases from V and 5 from J; bases not matched to a gene: 3. Germline V gene lookup returns CDR1 MNHEY and CDR2 SVGEGT. The CDR3 is 16 amino acids. The CDR3 loop reads CASSYSMTSGRDEQYF. DNA for the CDR3: TGTGCCAGCAGTTACTCGATGACTAGCGGGAGGGACGAGCAGTACTTC.

This chain uses TRBV5-5 with TRBJ2-1; no firm D call. The germline V and J ends were trimmed by 0 bases and 10 bases, with 11 bases remaining between them. Germline CDR1 is SGHKS and CDR2 is YYEKEE (reference sequence). There are 13 residues in the CDR3. The CDR3 sequence: CASSLELLEEQFF. The CDR3 DNA reads as TGTGCCAGCAGCTTGGAACTTCTAGAAGAGCAGTTCTTC.

This clonotype showed up just a few times. The chain links TRBV7-6 to TRBJ1-2, with TRBD1 identical over 7 bases. Trimming at V came to 5 bases and at J to 7 bases, leaving 13 bases not matched to a gene. There are 15 residues in the CDR3. From germline, CDR1 is SGHVS and CDR2 FNYEAQ. The CDR3 DNA sequence: TGTGCCAGCAGCCCACGGGACAGCCCTCGGGGTGGCTACACCTTC. Translation: CASSPRDSPRGGYTF.

V gene TRBV18 combines with J gene TRBJ2-5; tentative D call: TRBD2 (6 bases). Germline V gene sequence: CDR1 KGHSH, CDR2 LQKENI. The CDR3 loop spans 15 amino acids. V was clipped by 3 bases and J by 1 base, with 12 bases between them. The CDR3 loop reads CASSPRGPIQETQYF. CDR3 coding DNA: TGTGCCAGCTCACCGCGGGGACCTATCCAAGAGACCCAGTACTTC.

This chain joins TRBV30 and TRBJ1-4; D unresolved. CDR1 and CDR2 from the germline V gene are GTSNPN and SVGIG (reference sequence). This CDR3 has 14 amino acids. V was shortened by 3 bases and J by 5 bases, with 13 bases between the two germline ends. The CDR3 bases are TGTGCCTGGAGGAGGGAACTCCTAAATGAAAAACTGTTTTTT. It codes for CAWRRELLNEKLFF.

The chain uses TRBV6-5 and TRBJ1-1; D not certain. This CDR3 has 16 amino acids. Germline CDR1 reads MNHEY; CDR2 reads SVGAGI. V lost 1 base to trimming and J lost 0 bases, with 12 bases between them. CDR3 in amino acids: CASSYYGGNMNTEAFF. In nucleotides, the CDR3 is TGTGCCAGCAGTTACTACGGTGGGAACATGAACACTGAAGCTTTCTTT.

This clonotype has a count of ten or more. The chain uses TRBV6-5 and TRBJ2-7; weak D call: TRBD1 (6 bases). V shed 2 bases and J shed 3 bases, with 23 bases lying between them. Germline V gives CDR1 MNHEY, CDR2 SVGAGI. CDR3 length: 18 residues. Here the CDR3 reads CASSYGGGVRGESYEQYF. CDR3 DNA: TGTGCCAGCAGTTACGGGGGTGGAGTCAGGGGAGAGAGCTACGAGCAGTACTTC.

This clonotype turned up a few times. The rearrangement links TRBV6-2 or TRBV6-3 to TRBJ2-1; D unclear. The CDR3 totals 14 residues. Germline V gives CDR1 MNHEY, CDR2 SVGEGT. V gave up 6 bases and J gave up 0 bases, with 9 bases separating them. CDR3 residues: CASSRAFSYNEQFF. The CDR3 nucleotides read TGTGCCAGCAGCCGGGCCTTCTCCTACAATGAGCAGTTCTTC.

This clonotype was seen more than once but under ten times. The chain joins TRBV4-1 to TRBJ1-1; perhaps TRBD1 as D (5 bases). This CDR3 contains 14 residues. V dropped 1 base and J dropped 1 base, with 7 bases sitting between them. Germline assignment: CDR1 MGHRA and CDR2 YSYEKL. CDR3 sequence: CASSQAQANTEAFF. The CDR3, as DNA: TGCGCCAGCAGCCAAGCACAGGCGAACACTGAAGCTTTCTTT.

The chain couples TRBV12-3 or TRBV12-4 to TRBJ2-1; perhaps TRBD1 as D (6 bases). V dropped 5 bases and J dropped 12 bases, with 14 bases sitting between them. This CDR3 contains 12 residues. CDR3 sequence: CASSPRLDRQFF. The CDR3 nucleotides are TGTGCCAGCAGTCCACGGTTGGACAGGCAGTTCTTC.

This clonotype was counted at least ten times. The chain has TRBV7-8 and TRBJ2-2; D may be TRBD1 or TRBD2 (5 bases each). CDR3 size: 16 residues. Germline CDR1 is SGHVS and CDR2 is FQNEAQ. V was cut by 5 bases and J by 3 bases, with 16 bases left in between. In nucleotides, the CDR3 is TGTGCCAGCAGCCGGGGTCTGGGGCAGCACACCGGGGAGCTGTTTTTT. Its protein product is CASSRGLGQHTGELFF.

This clonotype was seen a handful of times. The chain combines TRBV20-1 with TRBJ2-7, with D unclear. The V gene's germline CDR1 is DFQATT and CDR2 SNEGSKA (reference sequence). CDR3 length equals 11 residues. V was clipped by 0 bases and J by 6 bases, with 6 bases between them. CDR3 bases: TGCAGTGCTAGAGATGGGGTCGAGCAGTACTTC. It yields the protein CSARDGVEQYF.

The chain combines TRBV20-1 with TRBJ1-1; 9 bases map to TRBD1. Losses at the gene ends were 5 bases for V and 1 base for J; bases not matched to a gene: 2. The CDR3 consists of 13 residues. Germline V gives CDR1 DFQATT, CDR2 SNEGSKA (reference sequence). This CDR3 reads CSAPDRGNTEAFF. CDR3 nucleotides: TGCAGTGCTCCGGACAGGGGGAACACTGAAGCTTTCTTT.

Ten or more counts support this clonotype. The genes are TRBV25-1 and TRBJ1-1; D not resolved. This CDR3 region has 12 residues. Germline V CDR1 and CDR2: MGHDK, SYGVNS. V lost 9 bases to trimming and J lost 5 bases, with 13 bases between them. In nucleotides, the CDR3 is TGTGCCAGTAGAAGATATCTAACTGAAGCTTTCTTT. Its protein product is CASRRYLTEAFF.

This clonotype came up a few times. For the CDR3, the DNA is TGTGCCAGCAGTCGCCGGACAGGGGGCGTTTCTGAAGCTTTCTTT. It specifies CASSRRTGGVSEAFF. The J gene is TRBJ1-1, the V gene TRBV6-2 or TRBV6-3; 11 bases align to TRBD1. There are 15 residues in the CDR3. CDR1 is MNHEY and CDR2 is SVGEGT in the germline V gene. The V segment lost 5 bases and the J segment 6 bases; nucleotides outside the gene matches: 8.

The chain recombines TRBV10-2 with TRBJ2-1; no definite D call. The CDR3 is made up of 14 amino acids. With 9 bases removed from V and 3 bases from J, the gap between germline ends came to 15 bases. The germline gives CDR1 WSHSY, CDR2 SAAADI. Here the CDR3 reads CASGLILDYNEQFF. CDR3 DNA sequence: TGCGCCAGTGGCCTTATCCTAGACTACAATGAGCAGTTCTTC.